The sequence of this T cell receptor beta chain was determined in a study of T cells after yellow fever vaccination (dated 2019 in TCRdb). Regarding the study in general: The SMART-Seq v4 Ultra Low Input RNA kit was used to prepare libraries from fractions with low cell numbers. To track T-cell clones before and after primary and booster YFV17D yellow fever vaccination, bulk TCR alpha and beta repertoires were sequenced longitudinally. Two healthy male donors made up the cohort, one aged 18 to 30 years and the other aged 30 to 40 years. Blood was drawn at multiple timepoints before and after primary and secondary immunization, with bulk PBMC replicates and cell subsets isolated.

In regard to this clonotype: No cognate antigen has been identified for it. No base quality values were provided; no much bigger clone lies one nucleotide off.

The V and J ends are trimmed by 4 bases and 7 bases, leaving 14 bases between them. The germline V gene (reference sequence) provides CDR1 LNHDA and CDR2 SQIVND. Including the terminal cysteine and phenylalanine, the CDR3 comprises 14 residues. Here the CDR3 DNA is all that survives: 42 bases in frame from base 1. What this sample's treatment or condition label stands for: live attenuated yellow fever vaccine strain. PBMCs were isolated from peripheral blood using a standard Ficoll-Paque protocol. Dynabeads CD4 and CD8 positive selection kits were used to isolate CD4 and CD8 T-cell fractions. TriZol was used to extract RNA from bulk PBMCs, CD4 and CD8 fractions, and dextramer-positive and dextramer-negative fractions. Overall study results and their limits: After the booster, most clones that had expanded after primary vaccination were detected again (around 96% of CD4 and more than 85% of CD8), suggesting broad maintenance of memory. Because the study included only a couple of donors, the extent to which the findings can be generalized is limited. Compared with the primary T-cell response, the secondary T-cell response was faster but weaker, reaching its peak on day 5 rather than on day 15. A small share of clonotypes was detected in both CD4 and CD8 compartments, with the overlap likely arising from convergent recombination. Computational filtering was required because FACS-sorted repertoires could contain abundant contaminating clonotypes from the bulk population.

Instrument used: Illumina NovaSeq 6000. TCR cDNA was synthesized by 5'RACE template switching, through which a universal primer site and unique molecular identifiers were introduced. Priming of cDNA synthesis was performed from both the TCR alpha and TCR beta constant segments. Two PCR steps were used to amplify libraries, with sample barcodes and sequencing adapters being added in the second step. Sequencing of libraries was performed on Illumina HiSeq 2500 (2x100 bp) or NovaSeq (2x150 bp). As for the authors' bioinformatics: MIGEC handled demultiplexing of reads and collapsing into UMI consensus sequences, while MiXCR performed V(D)J alignment. Clonotypes responding to the vaccine were identified with edgeR on replicate PBMC samples, with the criteria of FDR below 0.01 and a log2 fold change above 5 up to day 15. Each bulk clonotype received a CD4 or CD8 identity based on whether the sequenced CD4 or CD8 repertoire contained that clonotype at higher abundance. The public reads were reprocessed in TCRdb via fastp at Q25 and MiXCR, keeping in-frame beta chains. CDR3 protein sequences are deduplicated, and each keeps its most common genes and DNA. The V and J calls, along with clone size, are taken from TCRdb and not from the paper's own processing. A total of a few hundred thousand distinct CDR3 sequences appear in this sample, approximately 13% of them only once. The top ten constitute approximately 3.3% of the sample.

The sequenced sample was CD4+ T cells sorted from PBMCs, obtained 15 days after the yellow fever booster vaccination. The receptor comes from a man aged 18 to 35 who received the YFV17D yellow fever vaccine. Recombination joined TRBV19 with TRBJ2-1; perhaps TRBD1 is the D gene, with 6 bases matching. Here is the DNA: TGTGCCAGTAGTACCCCGAGGGGGAAGAATGAGCAGTTCTTC. It codes for CASSTPRGKNEQFF.